This TCR beta chain was profiled in a study of T cell responses to AZD1222 COVID-19 vaccine. Findings and limits, study-wide: As reported, nearly half of all spike-specific TCRs target variant regions that are unmutated. Females made up more of the donors, who were largely white British, and clonal diversity may have come out too low. No day 14 peak samples; only post-peak repertoires were characterized.

On this clone: Its matching antigen is unknown. Other DNA sequences from this sample encode an identical CDR3 as well.

Profiling relied on immunoSEQ multiplex PCR, and the TCRdb table lists in-frame clones only, not all of them. The sample includes 100,000 to 120,000 clones, 85% to 90% seen only once; the top ten take about 15%. The CDR3 is made up of 15 amino acids. Germline CDR1 is SNHLY and CDR2 is FYNNEI. V was clipped by 6 bases and J by 8 bases; unmatched bases: 11. The TCR originated in an adult who received the AZD1222 COVID-19 vaccine. V is TRBV2 and J is TRBJ1-2, with TRBD1 identical over 11 bases. The specimen was peripheral blood, collected 28 days after the second AZD1222 dose. The CDR3 is CASSGSGQGALGYTF. The CDR3 bases are TGTGCCAGCAGCGGAAGTGGACAGGGGGCCCTCGGCTACACCTTC.